This T cell receptor (beta chain) was captured in a study of cytomegalovirus exposure and HLA in healthy donors. The sample holds one count of this clone. The PCR employed 60 Vbeta primers together with 13 Jbeta primers. Measured with immunoSEQ multiplex PCR; TCRdb has only the in-frame clones, and not every one. This sample yields about 180,000 clones, of which about 85% are seen a single time; under 1.5% belongs to the top ten. The germline V gene encodes CDR1 MRHNA and CDR2 SNTAGT. The germline V and J ends were trimmed by 7 bases and 6 bases, with 15 bases remaining between them. There are 14 residues in the CDR3.

This chain uses TRBV6-4 with TRBJ2-2; TRBD1 is a possible D gene (5 bases). The source of this sequence is a girl aged 5-17 years in good health and CMV-seropositive. Sequenced sample: PBMCs. The CDR3 region has the DNA TGTGCCAGCAAGATACAGGATAAGGCCGGGGAGCTGTTTTTT. Amino acids: CASKIQDKAGELFF.